Shown below are 26 T cell receptor beta chains from a single sample sequenced in a study of T cells after yellow fever vaccination. Via MiXCR, TCRdb re-called the 5' RACE reads, giving one row per CDR3 protein. The data contain about 320,000 distinct CDR3 sequences, around 4.5% of them singletons. The sample was PBMCs, taken 15 days after the yellow fever booster vaccination. The receptor set was obtained from a man in his late teens or twenties who received the YFV17D yellow fever vaccine.

This clonotype has more than one count but fewer than ten. This chain uses TRBV7-9 with TRBJ2-7; D could derive from TRBD1 or TRBD2 (5 bases each). V was shortened by 5 bases and J by 2 bases, with 16 bases between the two germline ends. This CDR3 is built from 15 residues. Germline CDR1 and CDR2: SEHNR and FQNEAQ (reference sequence). CDR3 residues: CASSRAGTRAYEQYF. The CDR3 nucleotides read TGTGCCAGCAGCCGAGCCGGGACGCGAGCCTACGAGCAGTACTTC.

This clonotype was seen only a few times. This chain connects TRBV5-1 to TRBJ1-2; weak D call: TRBD1 (5 bases). V was shortened by 6 bases and J by 5 bases, with 14 bases between the two germline ends. CDR1 SGHRS and CDR2 YFSETQ come from the germline V gene. The CDR3 totals 13 residues. The CDR3 reads CASTPGGNYGYTF. The DNA for the CDR3 is TGCGCCAGCACCCCTGGGGGAAATTATGGCTACACCTTC.

Many counts were recorded for this clonotype. J is TRBJ1-2 and V is TRBV5-1; 7 bases match TRBD1. Germline CDR1 is SGHRS and CDR2 is YFSETQ. This CDR3 spans 12 amino acids. V trimming: 2 bases; J trimming: 7 bases; junction bases outside the gene matches: 2. The CDR3 DNA reads as TGCGCCAGCAGCTTTGGACAGGCTGGCTACACCTTC. Protein: CASSFGQAGYTF.

A few counts support this clonotype. This rearrangement joins TRBV20-1 to TRBJ1-2; the match to TRBD1 covers 8 bases. Germline V gene lookup returns CDR1 DFQATT and CDR2 SNEGSKA (reference sequence). The CDR3 contains 16 residues. V trimming: 4 bases; J trimming: 4 bases; junction bases outside the gene matches: 14. The CDR3 reads CSATDRGVNFGYGYTF. In DNA, the CDR3 is TGCAGTGCTACCGACAGGGGCGTAAATTTCGGCTATGGCTACACCTTC.

Many counts were recorded for this clonotype. This chain uses TRBV7-3 with TRBJ2-3, with D uncertain. Trimming pared 5 bases from V and 7 bases from J, leaving 16 bases between. The CDR3 is 14 residues long. The V gene's germline CDR1 is SGHTA and CDR2 FQGTGA. The CDR3 nucleotides are TGTGCCAGCAGCCCGCTGGGATGGATGAATACGCAGTATTTT. Its protein product is CASSPLGWMNTQYF.

The J gene is TRBJ2-3, the V gene TRBV24-1; TRBD1 aligns across 10 bases. Unmatched junction bases numbered 8, after V lost 6 bases and J lost 3 bases. The CDR3 spans 16 residues. The germline gives CDR1 KGHDR, CDR2 SFDVKD. The CDR3, as DNA: TGTGCCACCAGTAGCCCCGGGACAGGGGATACAGATACGCAGTATTTT. The encoded protein is CATSSPGTGDTDTQYF.

The table lists this clonotype with many counts. The chain recombines TRBV5-1 with TRBJ2-2; TRBD1 matches 9 bases. Per the germline V gene, CDR1 is SGHRS and CDR2 is YFSETQ. The CDR3 spans 15 residues. With V trimmed by 4 bases and J by 4 bases, 5 bases remained unmatched. Written as DNA, the CDR3 is TGCGCCAGCAGCCCAGGGACAGGGAGCACCGGGGAGCTGTTTTTT. Its protein is CASSPGTGSTGELFF.

This clonotype was counted a few times. This chain uses TRBV7-8 with TRBJ1-2; D possibly corresponds to TRBD1 (5 bases). Trimming shortened V by 5 bases and J by 9 bases, and 19 bases separated the two germline ends. The CDR3 extends over 14 amino acids. The germline gives CDR1 SGHVS, CDR2 FQNEAQ. The CDR3 is CASSPRVEAESYTF. Here the CDR3 DNA reads TGTGCCAGCAGCCCCAGGGTTGAGGCGGAGAGCTACACCTTC.

This clonotype was recorded many times. The chain recombines TRBV12-3 or TRBV12-4 with TRBJ2-5; D is undetermined. Trimming cost V 8 bases and J 2 bases, with 27 bases left between them. The CDR3 totals 18 residues. The CDR3 nucleotides are TGTGCCAGCTCAGTTTCGGTAGTTCCGAGAGCTATACAAGAGACCCAGTACTTC. It specifies CASSVSVVPRAIQETQYF.

This clonotype has a count of ten or more. The rearrangement links TRBV4-1 to TRBJ1-3; D perhaps matches TRBD1 (6 bases). Germline V gives CDR1 MGHRA, CDR2 YSYEKL. CDR3 size: 15 residues. Trimming removed 4 bases at V and 3 bases at J, with 13 bases between. CDR3 sequence (DNA): TGCGCCAGCAGCCCGGGGGGGGCCGGTGGAAACACCATATATTTT. Translation: CASSPGGAGGNTIYF.

This clonotype was detected a few times. The V gene is TRBV7-2, the J gene TRBJ1-5; a weak D match, TRBD1 (6 bases). Germline CDR1 is SGHTA and CDR2 is FQGNSA. Trimming shortened V by 7 bases and J by 5 bases, and 15 bases separated the two germline ends. The CDR3 spans 14 residues. The CDR3 sequence: CASNLAGADQPQHF. Written as DNA, the CDR3 is TGTGCCAGCAACCTAGCGGGGGCAGATCAGCCCCAGCATTTT.

The rearrangement joins TRBV4-3 to TRBJ2-2, with 10 bases identical to TRBD1. V shed 0 bases and J 5 bases; nucleotides not matched to a gene: 3. Germline V CDR1 and CDR2: LGHNA, YSLEER. The CDR3 is 16 amino acids. CDR3 amino acids: CASSQDWDRGTGELFF. The CDR3 DNA follows: TGCGCCAGCAGCCAAGATTGGGACAGGGGTACCGGGGAGCTGTTTTTT.

This clonotype was seen a handful of times. This chain links TRBV12-3 or TRBV12-4 with TRBJ1-2; 9 nucleotides align to TRBD1. The CDR3 length is 15 residues. The ends lost 6 bases at V and 3 bases at J; junction bases unmatched: 8. CDR3 in DNA: TGTGCCAGCAGCCCTACAGGGGACAGGGACTATGGCTACACCTTC. Amino acids: CASSPTGDRDYGYTF.

J is TRBJ1-3 and V is TRBV2; D is undetermined. This CDR3 comprises 13 residues. V lost 7 bases, J lost 0 bases, and 7 bases lay in between. CDR1 and CDR2 (germline): SNHLY, FYNNEI. The CDR3 loop is CASMRFSGNTIYF. CDR3 bases: TGTGCCAGCATGCGGTTCTCTGGAAACACCATATATTTT. The whole variable domain, remainder taken from reference TRBV2 and TRBJ1-3, is EPEVTQTPSHQVTQMGQEVILRCVPISNHLYFYWYRQILGQKVEFLVSFYNNEISEKSEIFDDQFSVERPDGSNFTLKIRSTKLEDSAMYFCASMRFSGNTIYFGEGSWLTVV.

The table lists this clonotype with a few counts. This chain connects TRBV4-3 to TRBJ1-2, with 8 bases fitting TRBD1. CDR3 length: 14 residues. Germline values: CDR1 LGHNA, CDR2 YSLEER. The V gene end was trimmed by 0 bases and the J gene end by 7 bases; junction bases not matched to a gene: 4. The CDR3 nucleotides are TGCGCCAGCAGCCAAGATACGACAGGGGCTGGCTACACCTTC. Translated, it gives CASSQDTTGAGYTF.

This clonotype was counted only a few times. This rearrangement joins TRBV5-6 to TRBJ1-1, with 9 bases fitting TRBD1. Germline CDR1 reads SGHDT; CDR2 reads YYEEEE. V was clipped by 4 bases and J by 5 bases; unmatched bases: 12. The length of the CDR3 is 16 residues. The CDR3 loop is CASSLQGAGVGTEAFF. The CDR3 DNA sequence: TGTGCCAGCAGCCTACAGGGGGCAGGGGTGGGAACTGAAGCTTTCTTT.

This clonotype was found a few times. V is TRBV7-9 and J is TRBJ1-6; D is ambiguous. Trimming removed 3 bases at V and 14 bases at J, with 11 bases between. The CDR3 loop spans 12 amino acids. Germline CDR1 and CDR2: SEHNR and FQNEAQ (reference sequence). The CDR3 DNA reads TGTGCCAGCAGCTTCGACGCCGGGGCCCTCCACTTT. Its translation: CASSFDAGALHF.

The chain combines TRBV12-3 or TRBV12-4 with TRBJ1-4; D is unresolved. V was cut by 5 bases and J by 5 bases, with 12 bases left in between. The CDR3 totals 14 residues. The CDR3 DNA sequence: TGTGCCAGCAGTGTCGGTCGGAAAAATGAAAAACTGTTTTTT. Translation: CASSVGRKNEKLFF.

This clonotype was counted at least ten times. This chain joins TRBV9 and TRBJ2-1; 10 bases map to TRBD1. Germline V gene data show CDR1 as SGDLS and CDR2 as YYNGEE. Unmatched junction bases numbered 8, after V lost 3 bases and J lost 8 bases. The CDR3 length is 15 residues. The CDR3 region has the DNA TGTGCCAGCAGCGGAGGACAGGGGGGGACAGATGAGCAGTTCTTC. It specifies CASSGGQGGTDEQFF.

This sequence joins TRBV5-1 and TRBJ2-7, with 9 bases that match TRBD2. Germline loops: CDR1 SGHRS, CDR2 YFSETQ. The junction had 13 bases not matched to a gene; V was cut back by 7 bases and J by 2 bases. The CDR3 runs 16 residues. CDR3 protein: CASGLGAGGLTYEQYF. The DNA of the CDR3 is TGCGCCAGCGGCCTCGGAGCGGGGGGTCTTACCTACGAGCAGTACTTC.

This clonotype was counted many times. Germline is not matched at one junction end, which may reflect a read error. This sequence joins TRBV7-2 and TRBJ1-6; D is perhaps TRBD1 (5 bases). The V gene's germline CDR1 is SGHTA and CDR2 FQGNSA. The CDR3 is 18 residues long. CDR3 bases: TGTGCCAGCAGCCTAGAGGGACCACCTCTAAGTTATAATTCTCCCCTCCACTTT. Its protein is CASSLEGPPLSYNSPLHF.

This clonotype was picked up many times. The rearrangement joins TRBV5-6 to TRBJ2-3; perhaps TRBD2 as D (5 bases). Germline CDR1 and CDR2: SGHDT and YYEEEE. Trimming removed 7 bases at V and 1 base at J, with 7 bases between. The CDR3 spans 12 residues. CDR3 nucleotides: TGTGCCAGCTGGCGGGGCACAGATACGCAGTATTTT. Translated, it gives CASWRGTDTQYF. The full variable domain, completed using reference TRBV5-6 and TRBJ2-3, is DAGVTQSPTHLIKTRGQQVTLRCSPKSGHDTVSWYQQALGQGPQFIFQYYEEEERQRGNFPDRFSGHQFPNYSSELNVNALLLGDSALYLCASWRGTDTQYFGPGTRLTVL.

The chain couples TRBV5-1 to TRBJ2-1; 11 nucleotides agree with TRBD2. The V gene's germline CDR1 is SGHRS and CDR2 YFSETQ. The CDR3 loop spans 18 amino acids. Trimming took 4 bases from V and 4 from J; bases not matched to a gene: 13. The CDR3 here is CASSALGVLAGVYNEQFF. CDR3 nucleotides: TGCGCCAGCAGCGCCCTCGGGGTACTAGCGGGGGTTTACAATGAGCAGTTCTTC. The full variable domain, with the rest looked up from reference TRBV5-1 and TRBJ2-1, is KAGVTQTPRYLIKTRGQQVTLSCSPISGHRSVSWYQQTPGQGLQFLFEYFSETQRNKGNFPGRFSGRQFSNSRSEMNVSTLELGDSALYLCASSALGVLAGVYNEQFFGPGTRLTVL.

The chain joins TRBV4-1 to TRBJ2-2; TRBD2 aligns across 7 bases. CDR3 size: 16 residues. V lost 1 base and J lost 1; bases outside the gene matches: 3. Germline CDR1 MGHRA, CDR2 YSYEKL. CDR3 sequence reads: CASSQVGGENTGELFF. CDR3 bases: TGCGCCAGCAGCCAAGTTGGGGGGGAGAACACCGGGGAGCTGTTTTTT.

This clonotype was counted between two and nine times. The chain employs TRBV7-2 and TRBJ2-5, with TRBD2 identical over 7 bases. This CDR3 comprises 14 residues. V was clipped by 4 bases and J by 0 bases; unmatched bases: 2. Germline assignment: CDR1 SGHTA and CDR2 FQGNSA. The CDR3 nucleotides are TGTGCCAGCAGCTGGGGAGGGTACCAAGAGACCCAGTACTTC. Protein sequence: CASSWGGYQETQYF.

The rearrangement uses TRBV6-2 or TRBV6-3 and TRBJ2-7; TRBD1 matches 7 bases. This CDR3 spans 16 amino acids. Looked up from germline, CDR1 is MNHEY and CDR2 is SVGEGT. With 2 bases clipped from V and 3 bases from J, the junction kept 10 bases outside the gene matches. The CDR3 coding sequence is TGTGCCAGCAGTTACGCCTCCGGGACAGCCCGCTACGAGCAGTACTTC. It codes for CASSYASGTARYEQYF.